Below, 4 T cell receptor beta chains from the same sample are listed, as sequenced in a study of post-analysis software for immune sequencing data. Antigens for these TCRs are unknown. Whole-study findings and limits: The study found TRBV5-6, TRBV5-1 and TRBV20-1 among a few TRBV segments more frequent in patients than controls.

Unique molecular identifiers had been added to the TCR beta cDNA libraries. TCRdb recomputed calls from the PCR reads with MiXCR, one row per CDR3 protein. The sample consists of a few hundred thousand distinct CDR3 sequences, roughly 36% of them appearing once. What was sequenced was blood. The receptors stem from a girl between 5 and 17 years old with multiple sclerosis.

The V gene is TRBV4-3, the J gene TRBJ2-7, with 8 bases fitting TRBD1. CDR1 LGHNA and CDR2 YSLEER come from the germline V gene. J lost 0 bases, V lost 2 bases, and 3 bases had no gene match. The CDR3 consists of 15 residues. Written as DNA, the CDR3 is TGCGCCAGCAGCCAACAGACAGGGGACTCCTACGAGCAGTACTTC. Encoded protein: CASSQQTGDSYEQYF.

This chain connects TRBV12-3 or TRBV12-4 to TRBJ1-2; D is unclear. V lost 5 bases to trimming and J lost 0 bases, with 16 bases between them. The CDR3 extends over 16 amino acids. The CDR3 sequence is CASSPPVVGANYGYTF. Written as DNA, the CDR3 is TGTGCCAGCAGTCCCCCCGTGGTGGGAGCTAACTATGGCTACACCTTC.

The chain employs TRBV11-2 and TRBJ2-1, with 11 bases fitting TRBD2. This CDR3 comprises 16 residues. The germline V gene has CDR1 SGHAT and CDR2 FQNNGV. Trimming cost V 4 bases and J 4 bases; bases outside gene matches: 6. CDR3 sequence: CASSWEGTSGYNEQFF. For the CDR3, the DNA is TGTGCCAGCAGCTGGGAGGGGACTAGCGGTTACAATGAGCAGTTCTTC.

The sample holds a few counts of this clonotype. The chain is built from TRBV3-1 and TRBJ1-2; D is ambiguous. V lost 0 bases, J lost 6 bases, and 8 bases lay in between. CDR1 and CDR2 from the germline V gene are LGHDT and YNNKEL (reference sequence). The CDR3 runs 13 residues. This chain's CDR3 is CASSQEEGHGYTF. The CDR3 region has the DNA TGTGCCAGCAGCCAAGAGGAGGGCCATGGCTACACCTTC.